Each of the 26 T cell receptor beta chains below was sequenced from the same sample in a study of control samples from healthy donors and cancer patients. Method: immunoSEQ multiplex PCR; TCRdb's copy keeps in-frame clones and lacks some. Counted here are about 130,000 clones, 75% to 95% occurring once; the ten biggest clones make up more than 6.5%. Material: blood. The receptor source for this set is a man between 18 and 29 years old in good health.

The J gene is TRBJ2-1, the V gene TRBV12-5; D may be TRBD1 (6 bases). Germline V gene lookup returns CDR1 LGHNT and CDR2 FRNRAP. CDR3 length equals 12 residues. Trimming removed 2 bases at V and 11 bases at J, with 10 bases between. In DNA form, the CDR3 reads TGTGCTAGTGGTTTGATCGGGACACAGCAGTTCTTC. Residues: CASGLIGTQQFF. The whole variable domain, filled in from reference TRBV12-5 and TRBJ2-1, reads DARVTQTPRHKVTEMGQEVTMRCQPILGHNTVFWYRQTMMQGLELLAYFRNRAPLDDSGMPKDRFSAEMPDATLATLKIQPSEPRDSAVYFCASGLIGTQQFFGPGTRLTVL.

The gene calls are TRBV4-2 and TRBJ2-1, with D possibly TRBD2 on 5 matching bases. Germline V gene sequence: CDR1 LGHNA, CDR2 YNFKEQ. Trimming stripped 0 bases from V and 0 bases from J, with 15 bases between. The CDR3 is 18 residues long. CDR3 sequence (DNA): TGTGCCAGCAGCCAAGATCGTCGGACTCCGAGCTCCTACAATGAGCAGTTCTTC. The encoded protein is CASSQDRRTPSSYNEQFF.

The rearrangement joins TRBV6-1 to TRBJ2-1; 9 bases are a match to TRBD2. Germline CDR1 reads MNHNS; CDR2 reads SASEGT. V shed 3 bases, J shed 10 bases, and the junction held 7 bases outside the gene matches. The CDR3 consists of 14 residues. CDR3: CASSEGGGAQEQFF. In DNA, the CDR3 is TGTGCCAGCAGTGAGGGCGGGGGGGCGCAGGAGCAGTTCTTC.

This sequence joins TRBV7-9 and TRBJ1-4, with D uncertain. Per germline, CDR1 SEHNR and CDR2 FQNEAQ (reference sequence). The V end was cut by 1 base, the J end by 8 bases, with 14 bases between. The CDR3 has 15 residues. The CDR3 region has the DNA TGTGCCAGCAGCTTAGGTCCCCAGGTGGGGGAAAAACTGTTTTTT. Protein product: CASSLGPQVGEKLFF.

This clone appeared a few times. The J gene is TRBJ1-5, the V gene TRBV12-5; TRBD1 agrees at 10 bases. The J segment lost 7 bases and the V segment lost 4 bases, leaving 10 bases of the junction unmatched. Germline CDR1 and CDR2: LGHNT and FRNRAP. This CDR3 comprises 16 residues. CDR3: CASGSNPGQGWQPQHF. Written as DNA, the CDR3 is TGTGCTAGTGGTTCCAATCCGGGACAGGGGTGGCAGCCCCAGCATTTT.

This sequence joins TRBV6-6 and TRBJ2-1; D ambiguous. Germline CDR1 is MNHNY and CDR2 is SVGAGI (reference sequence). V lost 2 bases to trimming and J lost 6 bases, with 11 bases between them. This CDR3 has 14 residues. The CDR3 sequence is CASSYRQPGNEQFF. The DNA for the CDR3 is TGTGCCAGCAGTTACAGGCAGCCTGGCAATGAGCAGTTCTTC.

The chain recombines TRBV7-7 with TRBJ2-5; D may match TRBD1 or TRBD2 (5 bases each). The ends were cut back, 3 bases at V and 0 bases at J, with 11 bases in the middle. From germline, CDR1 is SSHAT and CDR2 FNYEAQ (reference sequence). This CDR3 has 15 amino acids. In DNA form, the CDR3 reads TGTGCCAGCAGCTTGGGACCCGCCGACCAAGAGACCCAGTACTTC. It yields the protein CASSLGPADQETQYF.

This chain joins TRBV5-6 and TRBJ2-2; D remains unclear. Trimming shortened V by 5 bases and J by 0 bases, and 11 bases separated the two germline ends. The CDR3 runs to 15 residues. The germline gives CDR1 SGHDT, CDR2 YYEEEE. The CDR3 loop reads CASRVTDANTGELFF. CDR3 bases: TGTGCCAGCAGAGTGACGGACGCGAACACCGGGGAGCTGTTTTTT.

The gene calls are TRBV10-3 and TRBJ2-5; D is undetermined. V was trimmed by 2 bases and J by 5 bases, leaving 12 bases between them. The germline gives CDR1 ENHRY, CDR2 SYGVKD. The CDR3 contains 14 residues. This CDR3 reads CAISEASVGETQYF. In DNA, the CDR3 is TGTGCCATCAGTGAGGCGTCAGTTGGGGAGACCCAGTACTTC.

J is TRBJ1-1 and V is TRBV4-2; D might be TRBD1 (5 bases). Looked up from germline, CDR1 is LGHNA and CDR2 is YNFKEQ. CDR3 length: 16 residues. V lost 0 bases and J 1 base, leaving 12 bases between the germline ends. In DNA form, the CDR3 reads TGTGCCAGCAGCCAAGATCAGGGAAAGGGGAACACTGAAGCTTTCTTT. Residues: CASSQDQGKGNTEAFF.

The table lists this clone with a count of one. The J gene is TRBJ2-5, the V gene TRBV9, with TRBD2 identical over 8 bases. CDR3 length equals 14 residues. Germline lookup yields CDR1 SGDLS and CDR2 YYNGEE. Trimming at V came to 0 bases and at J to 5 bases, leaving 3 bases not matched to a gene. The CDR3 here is CASSVESGGETQYF. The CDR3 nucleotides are TGTGCCAGCAGCGTAGAAAGCGGGGGTGAGACCCAGTACTTC.

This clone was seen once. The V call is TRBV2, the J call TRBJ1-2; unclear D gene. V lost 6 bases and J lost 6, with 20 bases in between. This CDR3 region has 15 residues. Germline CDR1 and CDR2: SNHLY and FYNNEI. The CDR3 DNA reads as TGTGCCAGCAGGGTCTCAACCGGTCGCTATGATGGCTACACCTTC. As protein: CASRVSTGRYDGYTF.

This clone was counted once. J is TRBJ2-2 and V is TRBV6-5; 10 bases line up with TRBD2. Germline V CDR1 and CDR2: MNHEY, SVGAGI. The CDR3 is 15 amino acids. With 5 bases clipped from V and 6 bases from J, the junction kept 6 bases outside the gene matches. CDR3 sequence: CASSKRLAGAGELFF. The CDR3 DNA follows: TGTGCCAGCAGTAAGAGACTAGCGGGTGCCGGGGAGCTGTTTTTT.

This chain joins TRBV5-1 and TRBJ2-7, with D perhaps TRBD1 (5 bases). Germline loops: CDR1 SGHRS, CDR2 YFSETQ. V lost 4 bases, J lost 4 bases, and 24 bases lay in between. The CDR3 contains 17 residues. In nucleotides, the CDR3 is TGCGCCAGCAGCGAAATCTATGGTAGGGGCAGGGCTTACGAGCAGTACTTC. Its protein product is CASSEIYGRGRAYEQYF.

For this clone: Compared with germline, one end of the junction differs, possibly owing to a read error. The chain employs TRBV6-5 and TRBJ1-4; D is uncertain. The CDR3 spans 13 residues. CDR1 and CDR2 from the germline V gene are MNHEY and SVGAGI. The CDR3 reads CAGRRATNEKLFF. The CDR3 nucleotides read TGTGCCGGCAGGCGGGCAACTAATGAAAAACTGTTTTTT.

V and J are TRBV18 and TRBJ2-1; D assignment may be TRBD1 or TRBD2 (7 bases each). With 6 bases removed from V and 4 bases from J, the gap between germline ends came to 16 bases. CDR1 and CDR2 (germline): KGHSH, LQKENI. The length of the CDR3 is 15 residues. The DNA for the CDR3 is TGTGCCAGCTCGTCTCAGGGGGGGAAATACAATGAGCAGTTCTTC. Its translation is CASSSQGGKYNEQFF. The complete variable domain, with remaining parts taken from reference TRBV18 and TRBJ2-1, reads NAGVMQNPRHLVRRRGQEARLRCSPMKGHSHVYWYRQLPEEGLKFMVYLQKENIIDESGMPKERFSAEFPKEGPSILRIQQVVRGDSAAYFCASSSQGGKYNEQFFGPGTRLTVL.

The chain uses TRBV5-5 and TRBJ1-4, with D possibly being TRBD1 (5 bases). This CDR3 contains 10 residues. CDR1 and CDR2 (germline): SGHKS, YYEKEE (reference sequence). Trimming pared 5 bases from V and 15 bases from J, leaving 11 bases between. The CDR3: CASSFRTLFF. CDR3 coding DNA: TGTGCCAGCAGTTTCAGGACATTGTTTTTT.

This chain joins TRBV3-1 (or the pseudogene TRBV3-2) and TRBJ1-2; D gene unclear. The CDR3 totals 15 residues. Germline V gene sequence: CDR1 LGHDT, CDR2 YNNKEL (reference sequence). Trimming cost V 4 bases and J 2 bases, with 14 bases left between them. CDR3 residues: CASSPRPRTNYGYTF. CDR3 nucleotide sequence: TGTGCCAGCAGCCCAAGACCACGGACCAACTATGGCTACACCTTC.

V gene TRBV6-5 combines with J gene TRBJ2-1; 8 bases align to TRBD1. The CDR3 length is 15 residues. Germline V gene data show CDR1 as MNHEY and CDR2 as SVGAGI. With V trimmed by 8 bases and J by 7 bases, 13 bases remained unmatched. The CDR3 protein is CASRPGGDLGNEQFF. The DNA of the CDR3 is TGTGCCAGCCGCCCAGGGGGCGATCTGGGGAATGAGCAGTTCTTC.

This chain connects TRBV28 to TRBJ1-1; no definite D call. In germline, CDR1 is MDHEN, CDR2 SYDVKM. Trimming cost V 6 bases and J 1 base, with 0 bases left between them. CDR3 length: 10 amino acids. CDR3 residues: CASRNTEAFF. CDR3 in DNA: TGTGCCAGCAGGAACACTGAAGCTTTCTTT.

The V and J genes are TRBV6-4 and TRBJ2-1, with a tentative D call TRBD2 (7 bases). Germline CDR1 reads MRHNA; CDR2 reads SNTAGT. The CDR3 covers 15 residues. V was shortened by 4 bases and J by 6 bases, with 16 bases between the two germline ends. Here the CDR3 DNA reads TGTGCCAGCAGTGCTAGAGGGGGGGCCCTCAATGAGCAGTTCTTC. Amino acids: CASSARGGALNEQFF.

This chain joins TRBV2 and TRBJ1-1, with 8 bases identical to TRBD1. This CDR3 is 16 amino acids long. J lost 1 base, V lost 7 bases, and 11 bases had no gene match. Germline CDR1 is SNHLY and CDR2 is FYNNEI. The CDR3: CASTIRGRGRNTEAFF. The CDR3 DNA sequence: TGTGCCAGCACCATACGTGGCAGGGGGCGGAACACTGAAGCTTTCTTT.

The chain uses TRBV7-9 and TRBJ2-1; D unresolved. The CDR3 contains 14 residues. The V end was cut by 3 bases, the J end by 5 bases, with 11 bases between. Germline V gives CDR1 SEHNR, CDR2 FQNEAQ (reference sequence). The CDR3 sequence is CASSLAGGHNEQFF. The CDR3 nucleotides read TGTGCCAGCAGCTTGGCTGGTGGTCACAATGAGCAGTTCTTC.

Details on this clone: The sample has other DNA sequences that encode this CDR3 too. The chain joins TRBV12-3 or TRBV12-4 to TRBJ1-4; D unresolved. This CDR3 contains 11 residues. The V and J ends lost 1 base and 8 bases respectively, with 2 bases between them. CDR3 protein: CASSLGEKLFF. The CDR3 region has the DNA TGTGCCAGCAGTTTAGGGGAAAAACTGTTTTTT.

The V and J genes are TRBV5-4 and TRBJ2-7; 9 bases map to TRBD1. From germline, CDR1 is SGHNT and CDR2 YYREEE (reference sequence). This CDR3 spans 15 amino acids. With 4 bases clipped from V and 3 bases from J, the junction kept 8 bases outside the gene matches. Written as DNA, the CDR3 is TGTGCCAGCAGCCTCCGGGACAGGGCTCACTACGAGCAGTACTTC. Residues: CASSLRDRAHYEQYF.

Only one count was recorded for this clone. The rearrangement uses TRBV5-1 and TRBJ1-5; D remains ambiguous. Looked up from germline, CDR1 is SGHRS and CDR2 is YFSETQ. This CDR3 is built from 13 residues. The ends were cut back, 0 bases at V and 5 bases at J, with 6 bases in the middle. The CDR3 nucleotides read TGCGCCAGCAGCTTGGACAGAGATCAGCCCCAGCATTTT. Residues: CASSLDRDQPQHF.